This T cell receptor (beta chain) was identified during a study of monozygotic twins with inflammatory bowel disease. Study findings and constraints: Added variability in patient repertoires may stem from differing immunosuppressive treatments.

Each TCR library consumed 3,000 to 3,500 ng of total RNA. TCRdb reanalyzed the 5' RACE reads and collapses them to one entry per CDR3 protein, without DNA. The clone table shows some 330,000 distinct CDR3 sequences, with the ten largest holding approximately 5.4%. As to this clonotype: Its target is unknown.

The CDR3 is made up of 11 amino acids. Germline-derived CDR1 and CDR2 are SQVTM and ANQGSEA. Whole blood, unsorted for T cells, was the source of total RNA. V usage is TRBV29-1 and J usage is TRBJ1-1; TCRdb's D gene call, TRBD1, goes unchecked for lack of DNA. Sequencing input: blood. The clonotype comes from a human donor with ulcerative colitis or Crohn's disease, or a healthy co-twin of an affected twin (not recorded which). CDR3 sequence reads: CSVAQGRKAFF.